This TCR beta chain was captured in a study of shared clonotypes between healthy human individuals (TCRdb year 2020). Looking at the study overall: The cohort comprised two women and a few men aged 18 to 49 years. The study deeply sequenced blood TCR repertoires of about 5 healthy adults to estimate repertoire size and the extent of clonotype sharing between individuals. To increase sequencing depth and limit assay-specific biases, TCR repertoire library preparation and sequencing were carried out by different laboratories using diverse techniques. Per donor, three plates each were used for CD4 naive and CD4 memory, two for CD8 naive, and one for CD8 memory. Leukapheresis yielded between about 0.9 and 8.9 billion PBMCs per donor.

What the research found in general, with its limitations: Rarefaction of sorted-subset datasets indicated incomplete sequencing despite the large sequencing depth. Across several donors, 5% to 6% of naive CD4, roughly 3.8% of naive CD8, about 2.3% of memory CD4, and 0.4% to 0.45% of memory CD8 clonotypes were shared. Naive subsets generally had larger estimated clonotype richness than memory subsets. Based on pairwise subsampling, the degree of clonotype sharing among donors was expected to be affected by sequencing depth. Sampling was restricted to blood, and TCR repertoires in tissues likely differ from the TCR repertoires found in blood. Because the study included a small number of donors, the genetic and exposure-history diversity represented was limited. Compared with non-shared clonotypes, the clonotypes found in all four sorted-subset donors had higher generation probabilities.

TCR CDR3 regions were amplified from genomic DNA by multiplex PCR using the deep immunoSEQ assay. Extracted genomic DNA from each cell subset was spread evenly across all wells of several immunoSEQ 96-well plates, with each plate serving as a replicate. For sorted subsets, around 0.2 ug genomic DNA, equal to tens of thousands of T cell genomes, was loaded into each replicate PCR. Purified libraries were measured with a Qubit 3.0 fluorometer, size-checked on a Bioanalyzer 2100, and measured again with the KAPA Library Quantification kit. Each immunoSEQ 96-well plate was sequenced on its own single-read 150-cycle Illumina NextSeq 550 flow cell. As for how the authors treated the data: Because only junctional sequences without quality scores were contained in the immunoSEQ output, filtering matching that applied to full-length reads could not be performed. Sequences were annotated with PyIR, a Python wrapper for IgBLAST v1.9, using IMGT germline references to assign V/J genes and CDR3. Any read was removed if the V/J assignment was weak (E-value above 1e-6), the CDR3 was missing, or the read contained stop codons, out-of-frame junctions, or ambiguous translated residues. V3J clonotypes were defined by identical inferred V gene, J gene, and CDR3 amino acid sequence. To compute the percentage overlap between repertoires, the number of shared unique clonotypes was divided by the size of the smaller repertoire. RTK rarefaction, the Chao1 estimator, and Recon v2.1 estimates of unobserved clonotypes were used to assess repertoire richness. For all TCRbeta clonotypes obtained by the gDNA method from four donors, generation probabilities were computed with OLGA. What TCRdb holds here is the immuneACCESS table cut down to in-frame rearrangements. Part of the clones is not present; checked against another copy, under half of the missing clones reflect an unresolved V gene, and the others are unexplained. The V and J calls and clone size are taken from that table; D and trimming were inferred from the DNA. In all, the sample holds roughly 500,000 clones, and almost 97% of those were seen once. The ten largest account for approximately 0.062% of the sample.

The germline V and J ends show losses of 6 bases and 0 bases respectively, and no gene match explains 7 bases of the junction. The germline V gene supplies CDR1 ENHRY and CDR2 SYGVKD. From its cysteine to its phenylalanine, the CDR3 spans 15 amino acids. Here the CDR3 DNA is all that survives: 45 bases in frame from base 1. In the case of this clone: Its recognized antigen is unknown. Nothing much larger sits one base from this clone, and base qualities are not available.

Healthy HIV-negative adults with no recently reported acute infections or vaccinations were included as donors. Every donor was a Caucasian adult living in Nashville, Tennessee, USA. CD4+ T cells were enriched by magnetic negative selection; naive cells were then positively selected on CD45RA, and the negative fraction formed the memory subset. After blood collection by leukapheresis, PBMCs were isolated using Ficoll-Histopaque density gradient centrifugation and then cryopreserved in the vapor phase of liquid nitrogen. Purity and quantity of every magnetically sorted T cell population were checked by analytical flow cytometry. Genomic DNA was isolated from each sorted fraction and quantified by UV absorbance on a Nanodrop 2000c.

Sequencing input: naive CD4+ T cells sorted from blood. Taken with the paper, the label for cell subset or site translates to: CD45RA+ positively selected. The receptor chain draws on TRBV10-3 and TRBJ2-7, with 8 junctional bases fitting TRBD2. This clonotype was obtained from a woman under 40 in good health. The CDR3 protein is CAISTTSGSSYEQYF. Here is the DNA: TGTGCCATCAGCACAACTAGCGGAAGCTCCTACGAGCAGTACTTC.